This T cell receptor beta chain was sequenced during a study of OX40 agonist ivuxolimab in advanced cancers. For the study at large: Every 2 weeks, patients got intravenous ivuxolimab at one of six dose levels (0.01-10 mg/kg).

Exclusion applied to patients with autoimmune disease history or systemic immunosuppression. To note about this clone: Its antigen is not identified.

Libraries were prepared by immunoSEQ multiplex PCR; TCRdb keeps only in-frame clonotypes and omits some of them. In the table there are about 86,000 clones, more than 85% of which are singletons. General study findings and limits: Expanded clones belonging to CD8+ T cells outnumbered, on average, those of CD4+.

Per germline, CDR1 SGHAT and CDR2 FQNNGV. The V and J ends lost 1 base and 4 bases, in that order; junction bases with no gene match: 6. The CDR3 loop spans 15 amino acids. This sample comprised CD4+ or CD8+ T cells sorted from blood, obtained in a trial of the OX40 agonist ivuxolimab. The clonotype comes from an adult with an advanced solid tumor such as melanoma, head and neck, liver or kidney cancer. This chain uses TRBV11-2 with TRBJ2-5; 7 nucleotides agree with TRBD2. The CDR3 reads CASSLGAGVTETQYF. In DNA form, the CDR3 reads TGTGCCAGCAGCTTAGGGGCGGGAGTAACAGAGACCCAGTACTTC.